The entry that follows covers one T cell receptor beta chain sequence. What it recognizes is unknown. This sample is part of a study of long-term antiretroviral therapy in people with HIV. Study results and caveats: Post-ART, diversity grew, though it stayed under transplant donor control levels. HIV repertoires covered narrower CDR3 length ranges than controls did. Those clones which expanded before ART made up the dominant part of the repertoire at all time points.

Version v3.0 of the immunoSEQ assay was performed at survey level. It was roughly 35,000-50,000 T-cell genomes per sample that sequencing targeted. Generated by immunoSEQ multiplex PCR, the TCRdb table keeps only in-frame clones and is missing some. The repertoire includes approximately 35,000 clones, 78% of them detected once, and approximately 8.4% sits in the top ten. V lost 2 bases and J lost 0, with 8 bases in between. From germline, CDR1 is GTSNPN and CDR2 SVGIG (reference sequence). The CDR3 has 14 amino acids. The chain is built from TRBV30 and TRBJ1-3; perhaps TRBD1 as D (5 bases). This specimen consisted of unsorted PBMCs, obtained 3.1 years after starting antiretroviral therapy. This receptor was obtained from a woman between 50 and 59 years old with HIV. CDR3 loop: CAWSRGASGNTIYF. CDR3 in DNA: TGTGCCTGGAGTAGAGGGGCCTCTGGAAACACCATATATTTT.